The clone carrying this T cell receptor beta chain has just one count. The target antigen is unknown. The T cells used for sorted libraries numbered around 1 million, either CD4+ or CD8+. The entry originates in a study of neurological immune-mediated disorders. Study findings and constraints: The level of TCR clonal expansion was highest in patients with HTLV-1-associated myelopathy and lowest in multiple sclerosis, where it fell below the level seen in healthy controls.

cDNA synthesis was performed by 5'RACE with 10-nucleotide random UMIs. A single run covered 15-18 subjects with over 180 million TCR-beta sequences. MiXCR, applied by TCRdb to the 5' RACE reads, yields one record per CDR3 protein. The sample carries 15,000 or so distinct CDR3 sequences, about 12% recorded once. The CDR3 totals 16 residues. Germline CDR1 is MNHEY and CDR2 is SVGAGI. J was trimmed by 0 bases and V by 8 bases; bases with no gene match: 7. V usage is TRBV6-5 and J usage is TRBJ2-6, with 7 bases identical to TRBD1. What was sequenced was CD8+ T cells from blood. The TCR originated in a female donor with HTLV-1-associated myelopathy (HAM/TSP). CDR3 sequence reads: CASARDRLSGANVLTF. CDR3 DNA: TGTGCCAGCGCACGGGACAGACTCTCTGGGGCCAACGTCCTGACTTTC.